What follows is one T cell receptor (beta chain) and its context. This specimen comes from a study of T cell responses to AZD1222 COVID-19 vaccine. Germline V CDR1 and CDR2: MNHNY, SVGAGI (reference sequence). With 6 bases removed from V and 8 bases from J, the gap between germline ends came to 13 bases. CDR3 length: 12 residues. Profiled with immunoSEQ multiplex PCR; TCRdb holds only in-frame clones, not every one. The sample holds around 140,000 clones, around 87% seen once. The chain joins TRBV6-6 to TRBJ1-2; possible D gene TRBD1, 5 bases. The sequences come from peripheral blood, collected on day 0 of AZD1222 vaccination. The TCR comes from an adult in good health. As DNA, the CDR3 is TGTGCCAGCAGAACAGGAGAGAAGGGCTACACCTTC. Encoded protein: CASRTGEKGYTF.